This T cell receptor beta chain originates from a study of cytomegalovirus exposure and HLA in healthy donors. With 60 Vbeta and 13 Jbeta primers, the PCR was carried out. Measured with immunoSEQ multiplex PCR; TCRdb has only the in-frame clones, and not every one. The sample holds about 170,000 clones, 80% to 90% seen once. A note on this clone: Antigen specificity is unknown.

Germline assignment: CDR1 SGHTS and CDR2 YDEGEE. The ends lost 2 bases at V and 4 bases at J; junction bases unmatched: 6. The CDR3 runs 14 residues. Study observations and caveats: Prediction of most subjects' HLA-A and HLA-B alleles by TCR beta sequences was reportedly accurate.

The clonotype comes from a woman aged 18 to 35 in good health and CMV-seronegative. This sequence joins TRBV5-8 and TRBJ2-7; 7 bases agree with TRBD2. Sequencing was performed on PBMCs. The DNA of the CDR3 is TGTGCCAGCAGCTTACCGGGACTAAAATACGAGCAGTACTTC. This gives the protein CASSLPGLKYEQYF. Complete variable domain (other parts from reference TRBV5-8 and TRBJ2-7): EAGVTQSPTHLIKTRGQQATLRCSPISGHTSVYWYQQALGLGLQFLLWYDEGEERNRGNFPPRFSGRQFPNYSSELNVNALELEDSALYLCASSLPGLKYEQYFGPGTRLTVT.